This TCR beta chain was observed in a study of cytomegalovirus exposure and HLA in healthy donors. Per germline, CDR1 ENHRY and CDR2 SYGVKD. The CDR3 sequence is 11 residues long. Trimming stripped 5 bases from V and 7 bases from J, with 9 bases between. Researchers ran the PCR with 60 Vbeta and 13 Jbeta primers. The method was immunoSEQ multiplex PCR; TCRdb's version includes in-frame clones alone and lacks a portion of them. Of some 140,000 clones listed, roughly three quarters are singletons. The sequencing input was PBMCs. This TCR was sampled from a man aged 25 to 40 in good health and CMV-seropositive. The V call is TRBV10-3, the J call TRBJ2-7; a weak D match, TRBD2 (5 bases). The CDR3 bases are TGTGCCATCAGTTTTTCGGGGGAGCAGTACTTC. It specifies CAISFSGEQYF.